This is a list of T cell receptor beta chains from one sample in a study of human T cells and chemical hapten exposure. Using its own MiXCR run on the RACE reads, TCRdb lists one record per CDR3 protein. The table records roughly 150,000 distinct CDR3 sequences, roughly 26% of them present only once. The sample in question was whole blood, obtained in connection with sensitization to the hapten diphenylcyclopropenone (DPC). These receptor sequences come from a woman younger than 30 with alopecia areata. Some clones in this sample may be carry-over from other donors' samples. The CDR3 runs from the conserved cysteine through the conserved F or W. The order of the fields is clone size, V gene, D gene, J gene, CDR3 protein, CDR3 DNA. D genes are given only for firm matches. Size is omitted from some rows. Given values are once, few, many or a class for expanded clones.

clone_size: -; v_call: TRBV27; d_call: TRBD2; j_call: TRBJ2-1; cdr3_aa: CASSGGEGPGNEQFF; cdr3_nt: TGTGCCAGCAGTGGGGGGGAGGGCCCTGGCAATGAGCAGTTCTTC
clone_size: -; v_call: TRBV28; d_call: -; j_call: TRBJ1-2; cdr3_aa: CASSFAGYGYTF; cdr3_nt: TGTGCCAGCAGTTTCGCAGGGTACGGCTACACCTTC
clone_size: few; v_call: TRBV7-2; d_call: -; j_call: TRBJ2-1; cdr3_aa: CASSLALNWQFF; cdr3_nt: TGTGCCAGCAGCTTAGCATTAAATTGGCAGTTCTTC
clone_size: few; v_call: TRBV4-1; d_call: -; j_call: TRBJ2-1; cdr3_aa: CASSQGAESGRYNEQFF; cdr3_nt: TGCGCCAGCAGCCAAGGGGCGGAATCCGGTCGGTACAATGAGCAGTTCTTC
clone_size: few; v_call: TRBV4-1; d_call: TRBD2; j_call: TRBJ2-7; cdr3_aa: CASSQEPSLAGERYEQYF; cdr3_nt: TGCGCCAGCAGCCAAGAGCCCTCCCTAGCGGGGGAACGCTACGAGCAGTACTTC
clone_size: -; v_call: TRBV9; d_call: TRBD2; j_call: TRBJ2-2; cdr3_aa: CASSVYSGGNTGELFF; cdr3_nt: TGTGCCAGCAGCGTATACAGCGGGGGGAACACCGGGGAGCTGTTTTTT
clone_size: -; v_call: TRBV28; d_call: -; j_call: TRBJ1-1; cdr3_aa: CASSLIRRPEAFF; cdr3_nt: TGTGCCAGCAGTTTAATACGCCGTCCTGAAGCTTTCTTT
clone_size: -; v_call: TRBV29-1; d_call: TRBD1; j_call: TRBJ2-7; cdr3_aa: CSVGPGQGESYEQYF; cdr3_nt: TGCAGCGTTGGACCGGGACAGGGCGAATCCTACGAGCAGTACTTC
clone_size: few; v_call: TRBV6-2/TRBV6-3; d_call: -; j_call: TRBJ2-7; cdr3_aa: CASGHEPSSAYEQYF; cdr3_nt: TGTGCCAGCGGCCACGAGCCCTCCAGCGCCTACGAGCAGTACTTC
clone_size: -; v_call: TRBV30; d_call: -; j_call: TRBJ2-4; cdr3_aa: CAWSVSGASSKNIQYF; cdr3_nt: TGTGCCTGGAGTGTATCGGGGGCTTCGTCCAAAAACATTCAGTACTTC
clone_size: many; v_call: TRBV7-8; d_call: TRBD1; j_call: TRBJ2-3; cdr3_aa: CASSALLGQATDTQYF; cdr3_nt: TGTGCCAGCAGCGCACTACTAGGACAGGCCACAGATACGCAGTATTTT
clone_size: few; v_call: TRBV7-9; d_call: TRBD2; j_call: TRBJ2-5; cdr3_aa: CASSHPAGLAGALETQYF; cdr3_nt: TGTGCCAGCAGCCATCCCGCGGGACTAGCGGGAGCCCTGGAGACCCAGTACTTC
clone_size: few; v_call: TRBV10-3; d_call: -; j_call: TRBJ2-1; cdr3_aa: CAIRGGTYNEQFF; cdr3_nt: TGTGCCATCAGGGGCGGGACCTACAATGAGCAGTTCTTC
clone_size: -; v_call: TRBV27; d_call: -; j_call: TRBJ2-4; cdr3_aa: CASSPHFPAGTPTGAKNIQYF; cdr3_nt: TGTGCCAGCAGTCCCCACTTCCCCGCCGGGACCCCCACGGGAGCCAAAAACATTCAGTACTTC
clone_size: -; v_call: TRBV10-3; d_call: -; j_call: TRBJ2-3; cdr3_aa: CAISGAASTSTDTQYF; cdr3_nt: TGTGCCATCAGTGGGGCAGCTTCCACTAGCACAGATACGCAGTATTTT
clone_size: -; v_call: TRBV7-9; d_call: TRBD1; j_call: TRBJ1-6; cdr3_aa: CASSRQGAGNSPLHF; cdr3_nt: TGTGCCAGCAGTCGACAGGGGGCTGGTAATTCACCCCTCCACTTT
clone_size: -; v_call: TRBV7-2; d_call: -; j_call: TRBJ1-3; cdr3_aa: CAEVEGTAGNTIYF; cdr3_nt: TGTGCCGAAGTAGAGGGAACAGCTGGAAACACCATATATTTT
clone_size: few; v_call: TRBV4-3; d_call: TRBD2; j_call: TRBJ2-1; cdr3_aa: CASSQDLAVPDEQFF; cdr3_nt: TGCGCCAGCAGCCAAGATCTAGCGGTGCCGGATGAGCAGTTCTTC
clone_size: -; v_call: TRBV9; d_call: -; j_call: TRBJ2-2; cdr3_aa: CASMEAPHAGELFF; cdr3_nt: TGTGCCAGCATGGAGGCCCCCCACGCCGGGGAGCTGTTTTTT
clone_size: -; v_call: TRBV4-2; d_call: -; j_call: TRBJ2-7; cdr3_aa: CASSSTQDRTYEQYF; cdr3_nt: TGTGCCAGCAGCTCAACCCAGGACCGTACCTACGAGCAGTACTTC
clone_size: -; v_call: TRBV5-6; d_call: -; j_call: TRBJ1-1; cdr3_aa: CASSSGVTEAFF; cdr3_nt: TGTGCCAGCAGCTCCGGGGTCACTGAAGCTTTCTTT
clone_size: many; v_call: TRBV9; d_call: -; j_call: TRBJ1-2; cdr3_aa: CASSVVPTPLNYGYTF; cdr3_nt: TGTGCCAGCAGCGTAGTCCCCACCCCGCTTAACTATGGCTACACCTTC